This T cell receptor beta chain was sequenced in a study of T cell repertoires in cytomegalovirus infection. Background on the study: Based on public TCR beta signatures, there were indications of CMV infection and of a matching HLA type.

The CDR3 covers 16 residues. The germline V gene encodes CDR1 SGHVS and CDR2 FQNEAQ. J gave up 3 bases and V 5 bases, and 6 bases lay outside the gene matches. TCRdb reprocessed the reads with MiXCR, giving one entry per CDR3 protein. Of some 680,000 distinct CDR3 sequences listed, 35% to 45% were seen once; the top ten hold 2.5% to 3.5%. As regards this clonotype: The antigen is not known.

Findings and caveats of the study: There were HLA-C-restricted CMV-specific TCR beta clonotypes dominating the ex vivo response. Identification of carriers of CMV plus the relevant HLA was performed using cumulative public TCR beta family frequency.

V usage is TRBV7-8 and J usage is TRBJ2-3, with 12 bases lining up with TRBD2. This TCR was recovered from a human donor in good health (CMV status not recorded). Some clones in this sample may be carry-over from other donors' samples. Sequences were obtained from PBMCs. This chain's CDR3 is CASSGASGGATDTQYF. CDR3 DNA: TGTGCCAGCAGCGGAGCTAGCGGGGGGGCAACAGATACGCAGTATTTT.